The rows below give T cell receptor beta chains drawn from one sample of a study of T cell changes during pregnancy in multiple sclerosis. Only in-frame clones appear in the TCRdb table, and some are missing; sequencing was by immunoSEQ multiplex PCR. This sample has about 57,000 clones; 90% to 95% occur once, and the top ten carry 0.15% to 0.2%. The sequenced sample was CD4+ T cells from peripheral blood mononuclear cells, obtained in the second trimester of pregnancy. The receptor set was obtained from a female donor with multiple sclerosis, enrolled in a pregnancy study. Both conserved end residues are part of each CDR3. D genes are given only for firm matches. Some rows have no size entry. The others give once, few or many, or a class for an expanded clone.

clone_size d_call j_call v_call cdr3_aa cdr3_nt
- TRBD1 TRBJ1-1 TRBV18 CASSPGTGLNTEAFF TGTGCCAGCTCACCAGGGACAGGCTTGAACACTGAAGCTTTCTTT
- - TRBJ2-2 TRBV19 CASSIAGAVAGELFF TGTGCCAGTAGTATAGCAGGGGCCGTCGCCGGGGAGCTGTTTTTT
- TRBD2 TRBJ2-5 TRBV19 CASSKDSGLQETQYF TGTGCCAGTAGTAAGGATAGCGGGCTCCAAGAGACCCAGTACTTC
- - TRBJ2-5 TRBV28 CASSLPAGPLQETQYF TGTGCCAGCAGTTTACCAGCGGGCCCCCTACAAGAGACCCAGTACTTC
- - TRBJ2-1 TRBV30 CAWSSTRGAHYNEQFF TGTGCCTGGTCTAGTACCAGGGGGGCCCACTACAATGAGCAGTTCTTC
- - TRBJ2-5 TRBV18 CASDRDTLQETQYF TGTGCCAGTGACCGGGACACCCTCCAAGAGACCCAGTACTTC
many TRBD1 TRBJ1-2 TRBV19 CASSMGPGGVYGYTF TGTGCCAGTAGTATGGGGCCAGGGGGCGTTTATGGCTACACCTTC
- TRBD2 TRBJ2-2 TRBV5-4 CASSLKAGLAGGRTGELFF TGTGCCAGCAGCCTGAAGGCGGGACTAGCGGGGGGGAGAACCGGGGAGCTGTTTTTT
- TRBD1 TRBJ2-7 TRBV5-1 CASSANRGRSYEQYF TGCGCCAGCAGCGCCAACAGGGGTCGTTCGTACGAGCAGTACTTC
once TRBD2 TRBJ2-3 TRBV19 CASTPAGVTDTQYF TGTGCCAGTACCCCAGCGGGAGTAACAGATACGCAGTATTTT
- TRBD1 TRBJ2-3 TRBV19 CASDRGYRGDTQYF TGTGCCAGCGACAGGGGGTACCGGGGAGATACGCAGTATTTT
- - TRBJ1-1 TRBV27 CASSPGGLQMNTEAFF TGTGCCAGCAGCCCCGGGGGGTTACAGATGAACACTGAAGCTTTCTTT
- TRBD2 TRBJ2-1 TRBV18 CASSLSGSGSNEQFF TGTGCCAGCTCCCTCAGCGGTAGCGGGAGTAATGAGCAGTTCTTC
- - TRBJ1-4 TRBV9 CASSERTTPNEKLFF TGTGCCAGCAGCGAAAGGACTACGCCTAATGAAAAACTGTTTTTT
- - TRBJ1-1 TRBV15 CATSSRRGGTEAFF TGTGCCACCAGCAGTAGAAGGGGTGGCACTGAAGCTTTCTTT
- - TRBJ1-2 TRBV30 CAWTVPGDAVGGYTF TGTGCCTGGACTGTACCGGGTGATGCCGTGGGTGGCTACACCTTC
- - TRBJ1-4 TRBV6-5 CASSPGQTNEKLFF TGTGCCAGCAGCCCGGGACAAACTAATGAAAAACTGTTTTTT
once - TRBJ2-1 TRBV18 CASSPAVNEQFF TGTGCCAGCTCACCGGCGGTTAATGAGCAGTTCTTC
- TRBD1 TRBJ1-5 TRBV6-1 CASSEDLQGARAYSNQPQHF TGTGCCAGCAGTGAAGACCTACAGGGGGCAAGGGCGTATAGCAATCAGCCCCAGCATTTT
few - TRBJ1-1 TRBV5-4 CASSAGGEMNTEAFF TGTGCCAGCAGCGCTGGGGGGGAGATGAACACTGAAGCTTTCTTT
- TRBD2 TRBJ2-7 TRBV7-8 CASSPSGRASHEQYF TGTGCCAGCAGCCCCAGCGGGAGGGCCAGCCACGAGCAGTACTTC
few TRBD2 TRBJ2-2 TRBV28 CASQGEREFGELFF TGTGCCAGCCAAGGCGAGCGGGAGTTCGGGGAGCTGTTTTTT
- TRBD1 TRBJ2-2 TRBV7-8 CASSFGTGIFLHSGELFF TGTGCCAGCAGCTTTGGGACAGGAATCTTTCTACACTCCGGGGAGCTGTTTTTT
- TRBD1 TRBJ1-6 TRBV30 CAWSRSGQGNSPLHF TGTGCCTGGAGCAGATCGGGACAGGGAAATTCACCCCTCCACTTT
- - TRBJ2-1 TRBV19 CASQEDASNEQFF TGTGCCAGTCAGGAGGACGCCTCTAATGAGCAGTTCTTC
- - TRBJ2-1 TRBV14 CASSQGRGLGSYNEQFF TGTGCCAGCAGCCAGGGCAGGGGCCTTGGATCCTACAATGAGCAGTTCTTC
- - TRBJ2-1 TRBV5-1 CASSLLDSSREQFF TGCGCCAGCAGCCTCCTGGACAGCTCAAGGGAGCAGTTCTTC
- - TRBJ1-5 TRBV6-1 CASSDPPGASQPQHF TGTGCCAGCAGTGACCCCCCTGGGGCTTCTCAGCCCCAGCATTTT
- TRBD1 TRBJ1-3 TRBV2 CASADRAGNTIYF TGTGCCAGCGCGGACAGGGCTGGAAACACCATATATTTT